This T cell receptor (beta chain) was sequenced for a study of T cell responses to AZD1222 COVID-19 vaccine. Overall study results and limits: Recipients of two AZD1222 doses showed rising Spike-specific TCR breadth and depth. Donor demographics were predominantly white British with a female majority; clonal diversity may be underestimated.

Concerning this clone: Its antigen is as yet unknown.

The germline V and J ends were trimmed by 6 bases and 2 bases, with 14 bases remaining between them. The CDR3 has 14 amino acids. CDR1 and CDR2 (germline): SGDLS, YYNGEE. Assay: immunoSEQ multiplex PCR; the TCRdb copy retains only in-frame clones and omits some. The sample lists about 130,000 clones; roughly nine tenths were seen once. The sequence was collected from an adult who received the AZD1222 COVID-19 vaccine. The rearrangement joins TRBV9 to TRBJ2-5, with D perhaps matching TRBD1 (7 bases). Sample: peripheral blood, taken 28 days after the second AZD1222 dose. The CDR3 nucleotides read TGTGCCAGCAACAGACAGGGAGGACAAGAGACCCAGTACTTC. It encodes CASNRQGGQETQYF.